One sample yielded the 6 T cell receptor beta chains listed below, sequenced in a study of Ad26.COV2.S vaccination and SARS-CoV-2 variants. Noted treatment: around 19 received Ad26.COV2.S at low or high dose, single or two shots; roughly 5 received placebo; per-sample allocation not given. Day 63 following the first vaccine or placebo injection was when the samples were taken. The repertoire was sequenced with immunoSEQ multiplex PCR; TCRdb's copy has only in-frame clones and lacks some. This sample has some 460,000 clones; 89% occur once, and the top ten carry 1.5% to 2%. The material sequenced was peripheral blood, taken in a trial of Ad26.COV2.S vaccine versus placebo. The source of these receptors is a person between 18 and 65 years old who received the Ad26.COV2.S COVID-19 vaccine or a placebo.

The table lists this clone with a count of one. The J gene is TRBJ2-2, the V gene TRBV4-2, with TRBD2 matching over 7 bases. Germline assignment: CDR1 LGHNA and CDR2 YNFKEQ. V shed 2 bases and J 5 bases; nucleotides not matched to a gene: 5. This CDR3 region has 15 residues. As DNA, the CDR3 is TGTGCCAGCAGCCAAAGACTAGCCATGACCGGGGAGCTGTTTTTT. This codes for CASSQRLAMTGELFF.

This sequence joins TRBV7-2 and TRBJ2-1; D gene unclear. V was shortened by 5 bases and J by 6 bases, with 20 bases between the two germline ends. The germline CDR1 and CDR2 sequences are SGHTA and FQGNSA. The CDR3 sequence is 16 residues long. The CDR3 reads CASSLFADRRGNEQFF. Written as DNA, the CDR3 is TGTGCCAGCAGCCTCTTTGCGGACCGTAGAGGCAATGAGCAGTTCTTC.

This chain joins TRBV29-1 and TRBJ2-3; unclear D gene. CDR1 SQVTM and CDR2 ANQGSEA come from the germline V gene. This CDR3 is built from 16 residues. V gave up 5 bases and J gave up 3 bases, with 21 bases separating them. The CDR3 here is CSVTYRTAGQTDTQYF. In DNA, the CDR3 is TGCAGCGTTACTTACCGGACGGCTGGTCAGACAGATACGCAGTATTTT.

Comment on this clone: The identical CDR3 is also encoded by other nucleotide sequences in the sample. V is TRBV5-1 and J is TRBJ2-2, with 10 bases identical to TRBD2. Looked up from germline, CDR1 is SGHRS and CDR2 is YFSETQ. The CDR3 has 14 amino acids. V lost 8 bases to trimming and J lost 2 bases; unmatched junction nucleotides: 3. This CDR3 is CASRTSGNTGELFF. In nucleotides, the CDR3 is TGCGCCAGTCGGACTAGCGGTAACACCGGGGAGCTGTTTTTT. The variable domain in full, completed from reference TRBV5-1 and TRBJ2-2, reads KAGVTQTPRYLIKTRGQQVTLSCSPISGHRSVSWYQQTPGQGLQFLFEYFSETQRNKGNFPGRFSGRQFSNSRSEMNVSTLELGDSALYLCASRTSGNTGELFFGEGSRLTVL.

The chain joins TRBV7-8 to TRBJ2-5, with D uncertain. Trimming left V 4 bases short and J 5 bases short, with 11 bases between. The germline gives CDR1 SGHVS, CDR2 FQNEAQ. CDR3 size: 13 residues. The CDR3 loop reads CASSSPDWETQYF. In nucleotides, the CDR3 is TGTGCCAGCAGCTCCCCCGATTGGGAGACCCAGTACTTC.

The CDR3 bases are TGTGCCAGCAGCTTAATGACCGGTACGGCCAATGAGCAGTTCTTC. This codes for CASSLMTGTANEQFF. This chain links TRBV7-3 with TRBJ2-1; D gene unclear. V gave up 1 base and J gave up 6 bases, with 13 bases separating them. This CDR3 has 15 amino acids. Germline CDR1 and CDR2: SGHTA and FQGTGA. The full variable domain, its missing parts supplied by reference TRBV7-3 and TRBJ2-1, is GAGVSQTPSNKVTEKGKYVELRCDPISGHTALYWYRQSLGQGPEFLIYFQGTGAADDSGLPNDRFFAVRPEGSVSTLKIQRTERGDSAVYLCASSLMTGTANEQFFGPGTRLTVL.